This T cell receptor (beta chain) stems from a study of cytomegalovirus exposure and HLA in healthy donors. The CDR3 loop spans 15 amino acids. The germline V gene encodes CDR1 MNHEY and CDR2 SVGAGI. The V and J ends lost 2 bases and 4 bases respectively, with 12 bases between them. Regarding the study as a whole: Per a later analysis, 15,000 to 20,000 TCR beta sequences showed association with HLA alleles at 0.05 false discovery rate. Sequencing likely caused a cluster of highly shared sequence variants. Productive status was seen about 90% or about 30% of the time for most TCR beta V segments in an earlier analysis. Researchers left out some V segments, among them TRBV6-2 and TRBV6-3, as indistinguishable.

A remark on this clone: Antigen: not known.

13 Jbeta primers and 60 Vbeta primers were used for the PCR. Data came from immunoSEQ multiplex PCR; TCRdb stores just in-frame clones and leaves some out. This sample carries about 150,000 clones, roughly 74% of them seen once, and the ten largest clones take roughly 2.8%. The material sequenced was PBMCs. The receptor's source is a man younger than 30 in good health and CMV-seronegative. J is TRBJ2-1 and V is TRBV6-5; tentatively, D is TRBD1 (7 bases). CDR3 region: CASSYRRGEYNEQFF. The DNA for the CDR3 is TGTGCCAGCAGTTACCGCAGGGGGGAATACAATGAGCAGTTCTTC.